This T cell receptor beta chain appears in the sequencing data of a study of blood T cell repertoires in COVID-19. About the research overall: The analysed material was cDNA or gDNA that came from T cells, B-cell-depleted T cells, or PBMCs.

Authors' analysis steps: Estimated nucleated cell counts came from reference gene primer amplification. Some clones are missing from TCRdb's copy, which holds only in-frame ones; the method was immunoSEQ multiplex PCR. V, J and clone size reflect that table, while D and trimming were determined from the DNA. Altogether roughly 250,000 clones are present, approximately 84% being singletons, with the ten largest covering 8.6%. This clone was counted many times. V was clipped by 2 bases and J by 0 bases, with 10 bases between them. The CDR3 loop spans 15 amino acids. Germline CDR1 is MNHNY and CDR2 is SVGAGI (reference sequence).

The source material was peripheral blood. The sequence derives from a human donor in a cohort sampled during active COVID-19. The chain combines TRBV6-6 with TRBJ1-2; D ambiguous. The CDR3 bases are TGTGCCAGCAGTTACAGCTCTGTCTCTAACTATGGCTACACCTTC. This gives the protein CASSYSSVSNYGYTF.